The 32 T cell receptor beta chains below come from one sample, sequenced in a study of blood T cells in healthy people across ages. Primed by a sample-barcoded 5' primer and a J-beta primer mix, a second PCR proceeded for about 7 to 12 cycles. MiXCR, applied by TCRdb to the 5' RACE reads, yields one record per CDR3 protein. The sample carries about 1.5 million distinct CDR3 sequences, about 45% recorded once. Sequenced: blood. Receptors were obtained from a woman younger than 35 in good health.

On this clonotype itself: At one of its ends the junction is not consistent with the germline gene, which may arise from a read error. The gene calls are TRBV12-3 or TRBV12-4 and TRBJ2-4; TRBD1 might be the D (6 bases). The J call is in doubt because the DNA end fits TRBJ2-7 better. This CDR3 comprises 15 residues. The CDR3 region is CDSSLTWTVGYEQYF. As DNA, the CDR3 is TGTGACAGCAGTTTGACGTGGACAGTAGGCTACGAGCAGTACTTC.

The chain is built from TRBV25-1 and TRBJ1-2, with D maybe TRBD1 (5 bases). This CDR3 contains 13 residues. V lost 2 bases and J lost 5, with 9 bases in between. Per the germline V gene, CDR1 is MGHDK and CDR2 is SYGVNS. This CDR3 is CASSEHQGYGYTF. CDR3 sequence (DNA): TGTGCCAGCAGTGAACATCAGGGATATGGCTACACCTTC.

In its sample, this clonotype was seen a few times. The V and J genes are TRBV6-5 and TRBJ1-5; D not resolved. Germline CDR1 MNHEY, CDR2 SVGAGI. The CDR3 runs 16 residues. V lost 5 bases and J 1 base, leaving 15 bases between the germline ends. CDR3 nucleotide sequence: TGTGCCAGCAGTCCCATGGGCGGACGGAGCAATCAGCCCCAGCATTTT. It encodes CASSPMGGRSNQPQHF.

The CDR3, as DNA: TGTGCCACCAGTGACCTTTTAACAGATACGCAGTATTTT. Encoded protein: CATSDLLTDTQYF. The J gene is TRBJ2-3, the V gene TRBV24-1, with unresolved D. Germline CDR1 is KGHDR and CDR2 is SFDVKD. The CDR3 is 13 residues long. V was pared by 4 bases and J by 3 bases, with 7 bases between.

The chain has TRBV21-1 and TRBJ2-1; no DNA check was done on the table's D call, TRBD2. TRBV21-1 counts as a pseudogene. The CDR3 runs to 16 residues. The CDR3 here is CASSNASGSSYNEQFF. CDR3 in DNA: TGTGCCAGCAGCAACGCCAGCGGAAGCTCCTACAATGAGCAGTTCTTC.

This sequence joins TRBV5-1 and TRBJ2-4, with D perhaps TRBD1 (5 bases). CDR3 size: 14 residues. Germline values: CDR1 SGHRS, CDR2 YFSETQ. The V gene lost 4 bases and the J gene lost 2 bases, with 10 bases spanning the gap. DNA of the CDR3: TGCGCCAGCAGCCTGACAGTCCCCAAAAACATTCAGTACTTC. Protein product: CASSLTVPKNIQYF.

The J gene is TRBJ1-2, the V gene TRBV12-3 or TRBV12-4; 11 nucleotides align to TRBD1. V lost 5 bases to trimming and J lost 2 bases; unmatched junction nucleotides: 10. There are 17 residues in the CDR3. CDR3 DNA sequence: TGTGCCAGCAGTGAGATAGTCCGGGACAGGGGGAACTATGGCTACACCTTC. It yields the protein CASSEIVRDRGNYGYTF.

In nucleotides, the CDR3 is TGTGCCAGCAGCCCTCTCAACCTAGTAGGGAACACTGAAGCTTTCTTT. Its translation: CASSPLNLVGNTEAFF. The chain carries TRBV14 and TRBJ1-1; no firm D call. V gave up 4 bases and J gave up 1 base, with 16 bases separating them. The germline V gene encodes CDR1 SGHDN and CDR2 FVKESK. The CDR3 covers 16 residues. The whole variable domain, filled in from reference TRBV14 and TRBJ1-1, reads EAGVTQFPSHSVIEKGQTVTLRCDPISGHDNLYWYRRVMGKEIKFLLHFVKESKQDESGMPNNRFLAERTGGTYSTLKVQPAELEDSGVYFCASSPLNLVGNTEAFFGQGTRLTVV.

This rearrangement joins TRBV4-3 to TRBJ2-1; 10 bases agree with TRBD2. The CDR3 runs 15 residues. CDR1 and CDR2 (germline): LGHNA, YSLEER. After removal of 1 base from V and 8 bases from J, the junction contained 5 bases not matched to a gene. CDR3 amino acids: CASSQGQREGHEQFF. The CDR3, as DNA: TGCGCCAGCAGCCAAGGCCAGCGGGAGGGCCATGAGCAGTTCTTC.

The chain has TRBV5-1 and TRBJ2-1, with 16 nucleotides matching TRBD2. Trimming removed 3 bases from V and 0 bases from J; junction bases left unmatched: 3. The CDR3 spans 18 residues. From germline, CDR1 is SGHRS and CDR2 YFSETQ. The CDR3 loop reads CASSWGLAGGSSYNEQFF. Here the CDR3 DNA reads TGCGCCAGCAGCTGGGGACTAGCGGGAGGGAGCTCCTACAATGAGCAGTTCTTC.

In its sample, this clonotype was seen a few times. The genes are TRBV12-3 or TRBV12-4 and TRBJ2-5; D not resolved. The closer fit of TRBJ2-7 to the DNA end suggests the J call may be wrong. The CDR3 covers 13 residues. The CDR3 DNA follows: TGTGCCAGCAGTTGGGCAGACCCCTACGAGCAGTACTTC. The encoded protein is CASSWADPYEQYF.

The J gene is TRBJ2-7, the V gene TRBV29-1; D gene uncertain. The CDR3 sequence is 14 residues long. V was trimmed by 2 bases and J by 2 bases, leaving 13 bases between them. Germline CDR1 is SQVTM and CDR2 is ANQGSEA. The CDR3 DNA is TGCAGCGTTGAACGTCTTTGGGGAACCTACGAGCAGTACTTC. Protein: CSVERLWGTYEQYF.

This clonotype was detected only a few times. V usage is TRBV24-1 and J usage is TRBJ2-1, with D uncertain. There are 11 residues in the CDR3. The germline V and J ends were trimmed by 7 bases and 9 bases, with 9 bases remaining between them. The germline V gene encodes CDR1 KGHDR and CDR2 SFDVKD. DNA for the CDR3: TGTGCCACCAGCAGAGGATCTGAGCAGTTCTTC. It yields the protein CATSRGSEQFF.

About this clonotype itself: Sequence at one end of the junction differs from germline and may be a read error. The rearrangement joins TRBV6-5 to TRBJ1-6; D ambiguous. This CDR3 region has 15 residues. In germline, CDR1 is MNHEY, CDR2 SVGAGI. CDR3 residues: CASSNSQGPYSPLHF. The CDR3 nucleotides are TGTGCCAGCAGTAACTCACAAGGGCCTTATTCACCCCTCCACTTT.

This chain joins TRBV7-9 and TRBJ2-1, with D possibly being TRBD2 (5 bases). This CDR3 comprises 15 residues. V lost 2 bases, J lost 10 bases, and 18 bases lay in between. Germline loops: CDR1 SEHNR, CDR2 FQNEAQ (reference sequence). CDR3 coding DNA: TGTGCCAGCAGCTTATCTGGTAGCGACGGGGAGGAGCAGTTCTTC. Translated, it gives CASSLSGSDGEEQFF. The full variable domain, with the rest looked up from reference TRBV7-9 and TRBJ2-1, is DTGVSQNPRHKITKRGQNVTFRCDPISEHNRLYWYRQTLGQGPEFLTYFQNEAQLEKSRLLSDRFSAERPKGSFSTLEIQRTEQGDSAMYLCASSLSGSDGEEQFFGPGTRLTVL.

The gene calls are TRBV29-1 and TRBJ1-1, with D perhaps TRBD1 (5 bases). The CDR3 length is 12 residues. Trimming shortened V by 7 bases and J by 1 base, and 10 bases separated the two germline ends. CDR1 and CDR2 (germline): SQVTM, ANQGSEA. CDR3 protein: CSGNTGNTEAFF. In DNA, the CDR3 is TGCAGCGGAAACACAGGGAACACTGAAGCTTTCTTT. Full variable domain (outside the CDR3, taken from reference TRBV29-1 and TRBJ1-1): SAVISQKPSRDICQRGTSLTIQCQVDSQVTMMFWYRQQPGQSLTLIATANQGSEATYESGFVIDKFPISRPNLTFSTLTVSNMSPEDSSIYLCSGNTGNTEAFFGQGTRLTVV.

This clonotype was detected only once. V gene TRBV5-1 combines with J gene TRBJ1-1; 12 bases match TRBD1. The CDR3 loop spans 15 amino acids. In germline, CDR1 is SGHRS, CDR2 YFSETQ. The junction had 4 bases not matched to a gene; V was cut back by 3 bases and J by 4 bases. CDR3 in DNA: TGCGCCAGCAGCTGGGGGACAGGGGGCAGCACTGAAGCTTTCTTT. This sequence encodes CASSWGTGGSTEAFF.

The V gene is TRBV6-5, the J gene TRBJ2-5; no reliable D call. The V gene's germline CDR1 is MNHEY and CDR2 SVGAGI. With 2 bases removed from V and 1 base from J, the gap between germline ends came to 14 bases. The CDR3 covers 16 residues. The CDR3 sequence: CASSYGFGVSQETQYF. The DNA for the CDR3 is TGTGCCAGCAGTTACGGCTTTGGGGTTAGCCAAGAGACCCAGTACTTC.

The count of this clonotype is one. The V and J genes are TRBV27 and TRBJ1-5; 7 nucleotides agree with TRBD1. V shed 4 bases and J 4 bases; nucleotides not matched to a gene: 4. CDR1 is MNHEY and CDR2 is SMNVEV in the germline V gene (reference sequence). The CDR3 contains 14 residues. This chain's CDR3 is CASSWTGPNQPQHF. The DNA for the CDR3 is TGTGCCAGCAGTTGGACAGGACCAAATCAGCCCCAGCATTTT.

A remark on this clonotype: One end of the junction varies from germline; a read error may be responsible. The rearrangement joins TRBV28 to TRBJ2-7; no clear D gene. CDR3 length: 15 amino acids. Germline CDR1 MDHEN, CDR2 SYDVKM. The CDR3: CACSSLGPLQYEQYF. The CDR3, as DNA: TGTGCCTGCAGTTCTCTCGGGCCTCTCCAGTACGAGCAGTACTTC.

As concerns this clonotype: Given a much more abundant clone one base away, this may be a read error. This chain links TRBV6-2 or TRBV6-3 with TRBJ2-5; 8 positions agree with TRBD2. The trim removed 4 bases at V and 11 bases at J, leaving 12 bases unmatched. This CDR3 has 14 amino acids. Germline V gene data show CDR1 as MNHEY and CDR2 as SVGEGT. The CDR3 DNA reads TGTGCCAGCAGTTCCGGGACTAGTCATAATGAGCAGTACTTC. This sequence encodes CASSSGTSHNEQYF.

The chain recombines TRBV28 with TRBJ2-5, with D unresolved. Trimming removed 10 bases from V and 11 bases from J, with 20 bases in between. Germline V gene data show CDR1 as MDHEN and CDR2 as SYDVKM. The CDR3 is made up of 12 amino acids. Here the CDR3 reads CATETPRAEQYF. CDR3 in DNA: TGTGCCACAGAGACCCCCCGAGCAGAGCAGTACTTC.

The chain joins TRBV6-5 to TRBJ1-1; D unresolved. CDR1 and CDR2 from the germline V gene are MNHEY and SVGAGI. The CDR3 loop spans 12 amino acids. Trimming pared 4 bases from V and 9 bases from J, leaving 12 bases between. The CDR3 nucleotides read TGTGCCAGCAGTTCCATCAAGGGTAAAGCTTTCTTT. It encodes CASSSIKGKAFF.

This chain joins TRBV20-1 and TRBJ2-3, with D perhaps matching TRBD1 (6 bases). This CDR3 has 15 amino acids. The V end was cut by 3 bases, the J end by 2 bases, with 15 bases between. Germline CDR1 DFQATT, CDR2 SNEGSKA (reference sequence). The CDR3 coding sequence is TGCAGTGCTAGCCGGGGCAGGGGAGTCACAGATACGCAGTATTTT. Protein product: CSASRGRGVTDTQYF.

This chain links TRBV11-2 with TRBJ2-1; D perhaps matches TRBD2 (6 bases). V was pared by 4 bases and J by 5 bases, with 12 bases between. This CDR3 region has 14 residues. CDR1 is SGHAT, CDR2 FQNNGV, per germline. Here the CDR3 reads CASSWGLANNEQFF. In DNA form, the CDR3 reads TGTGCCAGCAGCTGGGGACTGGCAAACAATGAGCAGTTCTTC.

This clonotype was seen more than once but under ten times. This sequence joins TRBV4-1 and TRBJ2-1, with D maybe TRBD2 (6 bases). From germline, CDR1 is MGHRA and CDR2 YSYEKL. V lost 5 bases to trimming and J lost 6 bases, with 20 bases between them. The length of the CDR3 is 16 residues. CDR3 nucleotides: TGCGCCAGCAGCTCCACGGTGAGCGGGCCCTTCAATGAGCAGTTCTTC. This encodes CASSSTVSGPFNEQFF.

The chain links TRBV27 to TRBJ2-1; TRBD2 matches at 8 bases. The CDR3 has 15 residues. Trimming cost V 7 bases and J 6 bases; bases outside gene matches: 11. Germline V gene data show CDR1 as MNHEY and CDR2 as SMNVEV (reference sequence). The CDR3 DNA follows: TGTGCCAGCACAAAAGGAACAGCGGGAGTCAATGAGCAGTTCTTC. This codes for CASTKGTAGVNEQFF.

The CDR3 is CSVVRASGSGYTF. CDR3 nucleotides: TGCAGCGTTGTGCGGGCTTCAGGGTCTGGCTACACCTTC. This chain joins TRBV29-1 and TRBJ1-2; D is perhaps TRBD1 (5 bases). Looked up from germline, CDR1 is SQVTM and CDR2 is ANQGSEA. The CDR3 spans 13 residues. Trimming removed 4 bases from V and 7 bases from J, with 16 bases in between.

The chain recombines TRBV28 with TRBJ2-3; possible D gene TRBD2, 5 bases. V lost 7 bases and J 4 bases, leaving 18 bases between the germline ends. Germline V gene data show CDR1 as MDHEN and CDR2 as SYDVKM. The CDR3 length is 15 residues. The CDR3 loop reads CASTKAGPTPDTQYF. CDR3 DNA: TGTGCCAGCACCAAGGCGGGTCCAACACCAGATACGCAGTATTTT.

J is TRBJ1-4 and V is TRBV12-3 or TRBV12-4, with D tentatively TRBD1 (6 bases). V dropped 6 bases and J dropped 7 bases, with 18 bases sitting between them. The CDR3 spans 15 residues. This CDR3 reads CASRQNRGLGEKLFF. DNA of the CDR3: TGTGCCAGCAGACAGAACCGGGGGCTGGGTGAAAAACTGTTTTTT.

This clonotype was seen only a few times. This sequence joins TRBV4-1 and TRBJ1-2; D ambiguous. V lost 0 bases and J 3 bases, leaving 11 bases between the germline ends. Germline V gives CDR1 MGHRA, CDR2 YSYEKL. The CDR3 loop spans 15 amino acids. The CDR3 sequence is CASSQDSSTYYGYTF. The CDR3 DNA reads as TGCGCCAGCAGCCAAGATTCTTCCACGTACTATGGCTACACCTTC.

On this clonotype: A read error may account for a junction end that differs from germline. The rearrangement uses TRBV18 and TRBJ2-1; D might be TRBD1 (6 bases). CDR1 and CDR2 from the germline V gene are KGHSH and LQKENI. The CDR3 has 15 residues. This CDR3 reads CASSPKGTIYNEQFF. The CDR3 nucleotides are TGTGCCAGCTCACCAAAAGGGACAATCTACAACGAGCAGTTCTTC. The full variable domain, with the rest looked up from reference TRBV18 and TRBJ2-1, is NAGVMQNPRHLVRRRGQEARLRCSPMKGHSHVYWYRQLPEEGLKFMVYLQKENIIDESGMPKERFSAEFPKEGPSILRIQQVVRGDSAAYFCASSPKGTIYNEQFFGPGTRLTVL.